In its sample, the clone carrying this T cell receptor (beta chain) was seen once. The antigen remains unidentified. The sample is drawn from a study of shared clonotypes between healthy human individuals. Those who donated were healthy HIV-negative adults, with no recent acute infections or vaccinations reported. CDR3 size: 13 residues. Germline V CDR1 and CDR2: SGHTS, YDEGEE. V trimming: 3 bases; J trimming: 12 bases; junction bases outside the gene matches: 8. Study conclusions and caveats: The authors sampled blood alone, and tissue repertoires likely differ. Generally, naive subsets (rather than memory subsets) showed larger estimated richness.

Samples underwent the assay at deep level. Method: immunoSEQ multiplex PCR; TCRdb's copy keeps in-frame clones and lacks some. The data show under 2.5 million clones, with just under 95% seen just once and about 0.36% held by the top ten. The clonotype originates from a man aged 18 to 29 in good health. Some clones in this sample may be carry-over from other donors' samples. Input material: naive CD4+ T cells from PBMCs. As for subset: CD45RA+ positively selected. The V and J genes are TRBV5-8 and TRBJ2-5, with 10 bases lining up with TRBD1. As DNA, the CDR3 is TGTGCCAGCAGCTGGGACAGGGGAGGCGGAAAGTACTTC. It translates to CASSWDRGGGKYF.